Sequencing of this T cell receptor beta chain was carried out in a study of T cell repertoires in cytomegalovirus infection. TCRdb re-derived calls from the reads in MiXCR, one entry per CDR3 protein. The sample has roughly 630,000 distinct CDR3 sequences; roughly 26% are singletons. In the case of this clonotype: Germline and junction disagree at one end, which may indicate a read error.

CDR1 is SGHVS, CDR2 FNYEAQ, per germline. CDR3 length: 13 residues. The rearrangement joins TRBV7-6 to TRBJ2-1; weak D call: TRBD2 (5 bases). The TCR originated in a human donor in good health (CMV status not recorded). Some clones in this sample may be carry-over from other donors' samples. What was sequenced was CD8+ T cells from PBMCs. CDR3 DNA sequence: TGTGCCGGCAGCTTAGCGCCCGCTATTGAGCAGTTCTTC. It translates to CAGSLAPAIEQFF.